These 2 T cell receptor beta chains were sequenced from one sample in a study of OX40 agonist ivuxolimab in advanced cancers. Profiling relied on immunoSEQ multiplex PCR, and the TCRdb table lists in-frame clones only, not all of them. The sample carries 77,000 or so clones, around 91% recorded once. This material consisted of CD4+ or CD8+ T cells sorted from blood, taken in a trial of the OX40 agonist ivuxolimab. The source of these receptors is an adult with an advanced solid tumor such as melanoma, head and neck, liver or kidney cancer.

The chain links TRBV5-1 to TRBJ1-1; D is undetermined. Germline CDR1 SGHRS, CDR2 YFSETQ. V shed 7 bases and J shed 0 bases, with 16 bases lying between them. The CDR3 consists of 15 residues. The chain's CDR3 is CASAPERGLNTEAFF. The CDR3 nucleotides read TGCGCCAGCGCTCCAGAACGGGGTTTGAACACTGAAGCTTTCTTT.

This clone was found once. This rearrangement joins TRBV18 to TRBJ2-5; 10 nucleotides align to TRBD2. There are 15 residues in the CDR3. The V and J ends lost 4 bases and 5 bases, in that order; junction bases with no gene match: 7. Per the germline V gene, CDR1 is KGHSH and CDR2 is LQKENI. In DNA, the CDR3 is TGTGCCAGCTCACGAACTAGCGGGGCAAGGGAGACCCAGTACTTC. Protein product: CASSRTSGARETQYF.